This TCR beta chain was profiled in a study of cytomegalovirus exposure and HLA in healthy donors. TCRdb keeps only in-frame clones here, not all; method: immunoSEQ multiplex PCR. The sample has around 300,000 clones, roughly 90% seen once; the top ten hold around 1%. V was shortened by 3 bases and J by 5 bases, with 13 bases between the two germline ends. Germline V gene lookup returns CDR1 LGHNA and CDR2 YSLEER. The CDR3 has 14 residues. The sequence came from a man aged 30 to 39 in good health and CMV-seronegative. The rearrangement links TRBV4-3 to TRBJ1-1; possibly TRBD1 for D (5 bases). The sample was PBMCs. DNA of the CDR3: TGCGCCAGCAGCCACCGAGGGGCGGGGACTGAAGCTTTCTTT. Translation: CASSHRGAGTEAFF.